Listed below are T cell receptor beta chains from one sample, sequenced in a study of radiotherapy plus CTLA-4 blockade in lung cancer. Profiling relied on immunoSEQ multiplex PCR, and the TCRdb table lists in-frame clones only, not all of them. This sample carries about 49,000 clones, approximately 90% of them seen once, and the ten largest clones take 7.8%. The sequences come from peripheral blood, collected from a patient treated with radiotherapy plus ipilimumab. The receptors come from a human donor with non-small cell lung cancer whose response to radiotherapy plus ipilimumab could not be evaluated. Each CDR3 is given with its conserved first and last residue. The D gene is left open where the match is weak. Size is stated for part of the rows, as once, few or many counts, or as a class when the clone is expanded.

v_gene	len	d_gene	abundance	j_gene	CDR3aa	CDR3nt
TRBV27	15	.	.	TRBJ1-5	CASSPGVVSNQPQHF	TGTGCCAGCAGTCCCGGGGTTGTGAGCAATCAGCCCCAGCATTTT
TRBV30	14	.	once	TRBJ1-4	CAWSGGGPNEKLFF	TGTGCCTGGAGTGGGGGAGGACCTAATGAAAAACTGTTTTTT
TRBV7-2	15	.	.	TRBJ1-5	CASSFAGHSNQPQHF	TGTGCCAGCAGCTTTGCTGGACATTCTAATCAGCCCCAGCATTTT
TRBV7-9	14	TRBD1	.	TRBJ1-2	CASSLARGQGGYTF	TGTGCCAGCAGCTTAGCGCGGGGACAGGGTGGCTACACCTTC
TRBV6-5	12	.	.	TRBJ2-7	CASSGRSDEQYF	TGTGCCAGCAGCGGTCGTTCCGACGAGCAGTACTTC
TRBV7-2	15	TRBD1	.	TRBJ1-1	CASSSGGAVNTEAFF	TGTGCCAGCAGCTCAGGGGGCGCGGTGAACACTGAAGCTTTCTTT
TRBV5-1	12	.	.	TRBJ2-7	CASSLDLYEQYF	TGCGCCAGCAGCTTAGACTTATACGAGCAGTACTTC
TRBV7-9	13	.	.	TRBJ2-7	CASSSGPEGEQYF	TGTGCCAGCAGCTCTGGACCCGAGGGTGAGCAGTACTTC
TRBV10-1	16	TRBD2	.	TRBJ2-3	CASSEGLAASTDTQYF	TGCGCCAGCAGTGAGGGGCTAGCGGCTAGCACAGATACGCAGTATTTT
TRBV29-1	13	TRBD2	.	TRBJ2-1	CSDTWSLAGEQFF	TGCAGCGATACCTGGAGCCTAGCGGGTGAGCAGTTCTTC
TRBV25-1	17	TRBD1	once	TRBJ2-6	CASSKTNRGRGANVLTF	TGTGCCAGCAGTAAGACGAACAGGGGTCGTGGGGCCAACGTCCTGACTTTC
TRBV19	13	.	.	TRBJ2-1	CASSYRARNEQFF	TGTGCCAGTAGCTACAGGGCCCGAAATGAGCAGTTCTTC
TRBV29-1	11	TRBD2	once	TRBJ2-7	CSVGEGYEQYF	TGCAGCGTTGGGGAGGGGTACGAGCAGTACTTC
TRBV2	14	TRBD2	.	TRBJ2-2	CASSDRTSAGELFF	TGTGCCAGCAGTGATCGGACTAGCGCCGGGGAGCTGTTTTTT
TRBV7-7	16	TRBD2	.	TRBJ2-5	CASSLALAGPQETQYF	TGTGCCAGCAGCTTAGCTTTAGCGGGACCTCAAGAGACCCAGTACTTC
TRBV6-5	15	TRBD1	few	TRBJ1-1	CASSQREQGAREAFF	TGTGCCAGCAGCCAGCGAGAACAGGGGGCAAGGGAAGCTTTCTTT
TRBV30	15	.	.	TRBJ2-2	CAWSVRGRSTGELFF	TGTGCCTGGAGTGTAAGGGGCCGTTCCACCGGGGAGCTGTTTTTT
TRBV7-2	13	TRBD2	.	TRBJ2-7	CASSDSGSNEQYF	TGTGCCAGCAGTGATAGCGGGAGCAACGAGCAGTACTTC
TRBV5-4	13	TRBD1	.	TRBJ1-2	CASSLSGGDGYTF	TGTGCCAGCAGCTTGTCAGGGGGCGATGGCTACACCTTC
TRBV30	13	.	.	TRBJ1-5	CAWSVQSNQPQHF	TGTGCCTGGAGTGTACAGAGCAATCAGCCCCAGCATTTT
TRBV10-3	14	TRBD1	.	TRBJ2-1	CAIKSEQGINEQFF	TGTGCCATCAAGAGCGAACAGGGGATCAATGAGCAGTTCTTC
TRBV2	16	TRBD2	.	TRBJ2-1	CASSEQREPFTREQFF	TGTGCCAGCAGTGAACAGCGGGAGCCGTTTACGAGGGAGCAGTTCTTC
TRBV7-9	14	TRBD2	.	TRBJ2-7	CASSPTGGPHEQYF	TGTGCCAGCAGCCCTACGGGAGGTCCCCACGAGCAGTACTTC
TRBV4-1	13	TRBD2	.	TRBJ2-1	CASKLAGGNEQFF	TGCGCCAGCAAACTAGCGGGGGGCAATGAGCAGTTCTTC
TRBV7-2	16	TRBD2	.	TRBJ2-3	CASSLARGSFRDTQYF	TGTGCCAGCAGCTTAGCGCGGGGGTCCTTCCGAGATACGCAGTATTTT
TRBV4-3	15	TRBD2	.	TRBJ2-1	CASSQTSGLGNEQFF	TGCGCCAGCAGCCAGACTAGCGGACTTGGGAATGAGCAGTTCTTC
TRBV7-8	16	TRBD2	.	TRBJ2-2	CASSQRASGHTGELFF	TGTGCCAGCAGCCAGAGGGCTAGCGGACACACCGGGGAGCTGTTTTTT
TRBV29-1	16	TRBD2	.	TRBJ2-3	CSVRTSGGLSTDTQYF	TGCAGCGTTCGGACTAGCGGGGGGCTTAGCACAGATACGCAGTATTTT
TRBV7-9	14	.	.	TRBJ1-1	CASSLGDMNTEAFF	TGTGCCAGCAGCTTGGGTGACATGAACACTGAAGCTTTCTTT
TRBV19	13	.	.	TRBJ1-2	CASSLDPGYGYTF	TGTGCCAGTAGCCTAGATCCCGGCTATGGCTACACCTTC
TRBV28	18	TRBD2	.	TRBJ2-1	CASSQTSGSYRSYNEQFF	TGTGCCAGCAGTCAGACTAGCGGGTCTTACCGCTCCTACAATGAGCAGTTCTTC
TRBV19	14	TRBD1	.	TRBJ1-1	CASSPQGRGTEAFF	TGTGCCAGTAGTCCACAGGGGCGGGGCACTGAAGCTTTCTTT
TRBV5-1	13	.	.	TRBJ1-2	CASSLGRNYGYTF	TGCGCCAGCAGCTTGGGCAGGAATTATGGCTACACCTTC
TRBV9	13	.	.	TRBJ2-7	CASSVGVVTEQYF	TGTGCCAGCAGCGTAGGCGTGGTGACTGAGCAGTACTTC
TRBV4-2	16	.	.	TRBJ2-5	CASSPGERGRLETQYF	TGTGCCAGCAGCCCGGGAGAGAGGGGGCGCTTGGAGACCCAGTACTTC
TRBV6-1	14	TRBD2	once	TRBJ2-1	CASTGGAGMNEQFF	TGTGCCAGCACCGGGGGGGCAGGGATGAATGAGCAGTTCTTC
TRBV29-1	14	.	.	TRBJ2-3	CSVRPGSGTDTQYF	TGCAGCGTGCGACCCGGGTCCGGCACAGATACGCAGTATTTT
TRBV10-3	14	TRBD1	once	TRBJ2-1	CAIKGQGSYNEQFF	TGTGCCATCAAAGGACAGGGCTCGTACAATGAGCAGTTCTTC
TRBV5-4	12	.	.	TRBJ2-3	CASSIFPDTQYF	TGTGCCAGCAGCATATTCCCAGATACGCAGTATTTT
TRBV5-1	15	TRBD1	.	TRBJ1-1	CASSPEGQLGPEAFF	TGCGCCAGCAGCCCGGAGGGACAGCTCGGACCTGAAGCTTTCTTT
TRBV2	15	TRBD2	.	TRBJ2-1	CASRTEAGVGSEQFF	TGTGCCAGCAGGACTGAAGCGGGAGTAGGTAGTGAGCAGTTCTTC
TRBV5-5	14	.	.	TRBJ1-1	CASSGSDTNTEAFF	TGTGCCAGCAGCGGGTCGGACACCAACACTGAAGCTTTCTTT
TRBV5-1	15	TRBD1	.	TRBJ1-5	CASSRGTGDVSPQHF	TGCGCCAGCAGCCGAGGGACAGGAGATGTCTCGCCCCAGCATTTT
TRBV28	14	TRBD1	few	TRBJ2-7	CASFSGQGLYEQYF	TGTGCCAGCTTTTCGGGACAGGGCCTCTACGAGCAGTACTTC
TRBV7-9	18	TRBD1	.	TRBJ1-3	CASSLVETALTGKYTIYF	TGTGCCAGCAGCTTAGTCGAAACGGCGTTGACAGGGAAATACACCATATATTTT
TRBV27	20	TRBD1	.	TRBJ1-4	CASSFDEPDRVGTTNEKLFF	TGTGCCAGCAGTTTTGATGAGCCTGACAGGGTGGGAACAACTAATGAAAAACTGTTTTTT
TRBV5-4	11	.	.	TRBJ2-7	CASSSSYEQYF	TGTGCCAGCAGCTCTTCCTACGAGCAGTACTTC
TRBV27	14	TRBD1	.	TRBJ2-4	CACTGELAKNIQYF	TGTGCCTGCACAGGGGAGCTAGCCAAAAACATTCAGTACTTC
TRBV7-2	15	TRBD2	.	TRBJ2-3	CASSLGLAGGYTQYF	TGTGCCAGCAGCTTAGGGCTAGCGGGAGGTTATACGCAGTATTTT
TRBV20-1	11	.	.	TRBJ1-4	CSGRFNEKLFF	TGCAGTGGCAGGTTTAATGAAAAACTGTTTTTT
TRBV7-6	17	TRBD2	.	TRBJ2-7	CASSLYRLAGRSYEQYF	TGTGCCAGCAGCCTGTATAGACTAGCGGGGCGCTCCTACGAGCAGTACTTC
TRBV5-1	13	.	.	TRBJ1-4	CASSLGRGEKLFF	TGCGCCAGCAGCTTGGGCAGGGGTGAAAAACTGTTTTTT